Shown below are 20 T cell receptor beta chains from a single sample sequenced in a study of blood T cell repertoires in COVID-19. Assay: immunoSEQ multiplex PCR; the TCRdb copy retains only in-frame clones and omits some. The sample has over 65,000 clones; about 78% are singletons. Sequenced input: peripheral blood. Source of these receptors: a man aged 60 to 75 with COVID-19, enrolled during active disease.

The rearrangement uses TRBV7-9 and TRBJ1-1; 10 bases fit TRBD1. The CDR3 is 17 residues long. Germline CDR1 and CDR2: SEHNR and FQNEAQ (reference sequence). Unmatched junction bases numbered 8, after V lost 1 base and J lost 3 bases. Written as DNA, the CDR3 is TGTGCCAGCAGCTTAGGGGGGACAGGGGCTAGGGACACTGAAGCTTTCTTT. It specifies CASSLGGTGARDTEAFF. Variable domain in full (rest from reference TRBV7-9 and TRBJ1-1): DTGVSQNPRHKITKRGQNVTFRCDPISEHNRLYWYRQTLGQGPEFLTYFQNEAQLEKSRLLSDRFSAERPKGSFSTLEIQRTEQGDSAMYLCASSLGGTGARDTEAFFGQGTRLTVV.

The V call is TRBV30, the J call TRBJ2-7; D is unclear. The CDR3 consists of 11 residues. Germline V gives CDR1 GTSNPN, CDR2 SVGIG (reference sequence). V gave up 2 bases and J gave up 5 bases, with 7 bases separating them. CDR3 region: CAWSPRHEQYF. The CDR3 region has the DNA TGTGCCTGGAGTCCCCGTCACGAGCAGTACTTC.

The rearrangement links TRBV7-3 to TRBJ2-3, with 15 bases that match TRBD2. V shed 5 bases, J shed 7 bases, and the junction held 7 bases outside the gene matches. The CDR3 is 16 amino acids. Per the germline V gene, CDR1 is SGHTA and CDR2 is FQGTGA. CDR3 sequence: CASSPGLAGGRNTQYF. The CDR3 DNA reads as TGTGCCAGCAGCCCGGGACTAGCGGGGGGCCGGAATACGCAGTATTTT.

The chain is built from TRBV27 and TRBJ1-1; D is ambiguous. The CDR3 is 15 residues long. Per the germline V gene, CDR1 is MNHEY and CDR2 is SMNVEV (reference sequence). V was shortened by 5 bases and J by 0 bases, with 13 bases between the two germline ends. The CDR3 region is CASSRLQIMNTEAFF. The DNA of the CDR3 is TGTGCCAGCAGTCGCCTCCAGATCATGAACACTGAAGCTTTCTTT.

This chain links TRBV5-1 with TRBJ1-6; unclear D gene. The V gene's germline CDR1 is SGHRS and CDR2 YFSETQ. CDR3 length: 16 residues. V dropped 1 base and J dropped 5 bases, with 13 bases sitting between them. In nucleotides, the CDR3 is TGCGCCAGCAGCTTGCTTAGGGCGGGTGATAATTCACCCCTCCACTTT. Translated, it gives CASSLLRAGDNSPLHF.

About this clone: A much bigger clone sits one base away, suggesting this may be a read error. The V and J genes are TRBV19 and TRBJ1-5, with a possible D match to TRBD1 (6 bases). CDR1 and CDR2 from the germline V gene are LNHDA and SQIVND (reference sequence). There are 15 residues in the CDR3. Trimming took off 3 bases at V and 3 bases at J, with 12 bases between the two ends. This CDR3 reads CASSIARGNNQPQHF. The CDR3 DNA follows: TGTGCCAGTAGTATTGCCAGGGGTAACAATCAGCCCCAGCATTTT.

V gene TRBV27 combines with J gene TRBJ1-5; TRBD1 matches 7 bases. V was clipped by 6 bases and J by 6 bases; unmatched bases: 8. This CDR3 is 14 amino acids long. Germline lookup yields CDR1 MNHEY and CDR2 SMNVEV (reference sequence). For the CDR3, the DNA is TGTGCCAGCAGCCCACAGGGGAAGGGTCAGCCCCAGCATTTT. Translation: CASSPQGKGQPQHF.

A few counts support this clone. The chain recombines TRBV7-9 with TRBJ2-1, with TRBD1 matching 10 bases. CDR3 size: 15 residues. Per the germline V gene, CDR1 is SEHNR and CDR2 is FQNEAQ (reference sequence). Germline trimming cut 4 bases from V and 13 bases from J; bases unmatched to any gene: 13. CDR3 coding DNA: TGTGCCAGCAGCTCCCCGGGACAGGGGACGCACCCCCAGTTCTTC. Protein sequence: CASSSPGQGTHPQFF.

V usage is TRBV21-1 and J usage is TRBJ2-5; the table gives TRBD2 as D, unverified against the DNA. TRBV21-1 is a pseudogene locus. This CDR3 contains 15 residues. As DNA, the CDR3 is TGTGCCAGCAGCAACGGCGGGGGGGCCCAAGAGACCCAGTACTTC. Protein sequence: CASSNGGGAQETQYF.

This chain joins TRBV7-9 and TRBJ1-1; TRBD1 is a possible D gene (6 bases). Per germline, CDR1 SEHNR and CDR2 FQNEAQ (reference sequence). This CDR3 is 12 amino acids long. Trimming shortened V by 5 bases and J by 10 bases, and 14 bases separated the two germline ends. In nucleotides, the CDR3 is TGTGCCAGCAGCGGAGGGGGGGAGGTAGCTTTCTTT. Residues: CASSGGGEVAFF.

DNA of the CDR3: TGTGCCAGCAGCTCTGACAGGGGTAATGTTCAGCCCCAGCATTTT. Protein product: CASSSDRGNVQPQHF. This rearrangement joins TRBV7-8 to TRBJ1-5, with 8 bases matching TRBD1. The CDR3 has 15 residues. V was clipped by 4 bases and J by 6 bases; unmatched bases: 8. CDR1 is SGHVS, CDR2 FQNEAQ, per germline.

This clone was found once. The rearrangement joins TRBV3-1 (or the pseudogene TRBV3-2) to TRBJ2-1; D is perhaps TRBD2 (5 bases). CDR3 length: 15 amino acids. V lost 0 bases and J lost 8, with 14 bases in between. The germline gives CDR1 LGHDT, CDR2 YNNKEL (reference sequence). CDR3 bases: TGTGCCAGCAGCCAAGAAGGAGGCGGTATCCATGAGCAGTTCTTC. This translates into CASSQEGGGIHEQFF.

This clone appeared a single time. The J gene is TRBJ1-1, the V gene TRBV9; D unresolved. This CDR3 has 14 residues. Germline values: CDR1 SGDLS, CDR2 YYNGEE. V was trimmed by 3 bases and J by 2 bases, leaving 11 bases between them. The CDR3 region is CASSGLQSNTEAFF. The CDR3 DNA reads TGTGCCAGCAGCGGGTTACAGTCCAACACTGAAGCTTTCTTT. Based on the CDR3 plus reference TRBV9 and TRBJ1-1, the full variable domain is DSGVTQTPKHLITATGQRVTLRCSPRSGDLSVYWYQQSLDQGLQFLIQYYNGEERAKGNILERFSAQQFPDLHSELNLSSLELGDSALYFCASSGLQSNTEAFFGQGTRLTVV.

This clone came up a few times. The chain carries TRBV5-1 and TRBJ1-5; no firm D call. Per germline, CDR1 SGHRS and CDR2 YFSETQ. The CDR3 consists of 15 residues. V was cut by 4 bases and J by 0 bases, with 11 bases left in between. In DNA form, the CDR3 reads TGCGCCAGCAGCCCGTCGGGGAATAGCAATCAGCCCCAGCATTTT. Amino acids: CASSPSGNSNQPQHF.

This chain connects TRBV3-1 (or the pseudogene TRBV3-2) to TRBJ1-3; unclear D gene. Germline CDR1 is LGHDT and CDR2 is YNNKEL (reference sequence). The germline V and J ends were trimmed by 6 bases and 0 bases, with 12 bases remaining between them. The length of the CDR3 is 15 residues. The CDR3 sequence is CASSSPIISGNTIYF. The CDR3 nucleotides read TGTGCCAGCAGTTCCCCTATCATCTCTGGAAACACCATATATTTT.

The CDR3 spells CSVSGQAEAFF. CDR3 DNA sequence: TGCAGCGTCTCGGGACAGGCTGAAGCTTTCTTT. The chain uses TRBV20-1 and TRBJ1-1; 8 bases fit TRBD1. The CDR3 is 11 amino acids. Germline V CDR1 and CDR2: DFQATT, SNEGSKA (reference sequence).

The genes are TRBV7-2 and TRBJ1-2, with a weak D call TRBD1 (6 bases). The CDR3 has 14 amino acids. Germline loops: CDR1 SGHTA, CDR2 FQGNSA. The V end was cut by 1 base, the J end by 4 bases, with 10 bases between. CDR3 residues: CASSLEQGGYGYTF. The DNA for the CDR3 is TGTGCCAGCAGCTTAGAACAGGGCGGCTATGGCTACACCTTC.

The chain combines TRBV12-3 or TRBV12-4 with TRBJ2-1, with a weak D call TRBD1 (6 bases). The CDR3 has 13 residues. V was shortened by 7 bases and J by 8 bases, with 15 bases between the two germline ends. The CDR3 sequence: CASIPGRGHEQFF. CDR3 coding DNA: TGTGCCAGCATCCCCGGCAGGGGCCATGAGCAGTTCTTC.

The V gene is TRBV9, the J gene TRBJ2-1; 9 bases agree with TRBD1. Germline V lookup: CDR1 SGDLS, CDR2 YYNGEE. CDR3 length: 15 amino acids. The V gene end was trimmed by 4 bases and the J gene end by 10 bases; junction bases not matched to a gene: 12. The CDR3 coding sequence is TGTGCCAGCAGCATACCGAACAGGGGGCCGCGAGAGCAGTTCTTC. As protein: CASSIPNRGPREQFF.

This chain uses TRBV4-1 with TRBJ2-7; 8 positions agree with TRBD1. J was trimmed by 3 bases and V by 1 base; bases with no gene match: 5. Germline V gene lookup returns CDR1 MGHRA and CDR2 YSYEKL. The CDR3 has 15 residues. CDR3 bases: TGCGCCAGCAGCCAAGTGTCGACAGGGGACTACGAGCAGTACTTC. This codes for CASSQVSTGDYEQYF.